This T cell receptor beta chain was documented in a study of cytomegalovirus exposure and HLA in healthy donors. Use of 60 Vbeta and 13 Jbeta primers characterized the PCR. The table came from immunoSEQ multiplex PCR; TCRdb's copy has only in-frame clones and leaves some out. This sample carries about 110,000 clones, roughly 71% of them seen once, and the ten largest clones take 5.4%. This clone was seen more than once but under ten times. The CDR3 consists of 13 residues. The V and J ends lost 3 bases and 5 bases respectively, with 11 bases between them. The germline gives CDR1 SGHDT, CDR2 YYEEEE. The source material was PBMCs. The chain combines TRBV5-6 with TRBJ1-2; D gene unclear. The receptor was derived from an older woman in good health and CMV-seropositive. In nucleotides, the CDR3 is TGTGCCAGCAGCTCCTCTACAGATTATGGCTACACCTTC. Encoded protein: CASSSSTDYGYTF.